These T cell receptor beta chains were read from a single sample in a study of blood T cell repertoires in COVID-19. Generated by immunoSEQ multiplex PCR, the TCRdb table keeps only in-frame clones and is missing some. The table lists 110,000 or so clones, around 64% of them singletons. Sequenced input: peripheral blood. All receptors come from a woman aged 40 to 50 with acute or convalescent COVID-19. Each CDR3 is given with its conserved first and last residue. Each record gives: CDR3 protein, CDR3 DNA, clone size, D gene, V gene, J gene. A D gene is named only where the DNA matches it firmly. Size values are once, few and many counts, or a class for expanded clones, and some rows have none.

CDR3 protein: CASSLQGSQPQHF
CDR3 DNA: TGTGCCAGCAGCCTACAGGGGAGTCAGCCCCAGCATTTT
clone size: -
D gene: TRBD1
V gene: TRBV6-2/TRBV6-3
J gene: TRBJ1-5

CDR3 protein: CASKENNLNTEAFF
CDR3 DNA: TGTGCCAGCAAGGAGAACAACTTGAACACTGAAGCTTTCTTT
clone size: -
D gene: -
V gene: TRBV28
J gene: TRBJ1-1

CDR3 protein: CASSDGTSGGNNEQFF
CDR3 DNA: TGTGCCAGCAGTGATGGGACTAGCGGGGGGAACAATGAGCAGTTCTTC
clone size: -
D gene: TRBD2
V gene: TRBV2
J gene: TRBJ2-1

CDR3 protein: CASSLAGTGDNDEQYF
CDR3 DNA: TGTGCCAGCAGCTTAGCCGGAACAGGGGATAACGACGAGCAGTACTTC
clone size: -
D gene: TRBD1
V gene: TRBV13
J gene: TRBJ2-7

CDR3 protein: CASSAGRDSNQPQHF
CDR3 DNA: TGTGCCAGCAGTGCCGGTCGTGATAGCAATCAGCCCCAGCATTTT
clone size: -
D gene: -
V gene: TRBV6-6
J gene: TRBJ1-5

CDR3 protein: CSVDLGQGYYEQYF
CDR3 DNA: TGCAGCGTTGACCTAGGACAGGGGTACTACGAGCAGTACTTC
clone size: few
D gene: TRBD1
V gene: TRBV29-1
J gene: TRBJ2-7

CDR3 protein: CASRPRDSEPAFF
CDR3 DNA: TGTGCCAGCAGGCCCCGGGACAGCGAACCCGCTTTCTTT
clone size: -
D gene: TRBD1
V gene: TRBV6-4
J gene: TRBJ1-1

CDR3 protein: CASSSNRQAVNSPLHF
CDR3 DNA: TGTGCCAGCAGTTCGAATAGACAGGCTGTTAATTCACCCCTCCACTTT
clone size: few
D gene: -
V gene: TRBV28
J gene: TRBJ1-6

CDR3 protein: CASSPHLDSAPQYF
CDR3 DNA: TGTGCCAGCAGCCCCCACCTCGACTCCGCCCCGCAGTATTTT
clone size: -
D gene: -
V gene: TRBV3-1/TRBV3-2
J gene: TRBJ2-3

CDR3 protein: CASGATNTEAFF
CDR3 DNA: TGTGCCAGCGGAGCCACGAACACTGAAGCTTTCTTT
clone size: -
D gene: -
V gene: TRBV19
J gene: TRBJ1-1

CDR3 protein: CASSLGIGNQPQHF
CDR3 DNA: TGTGCCAGCAGCTTGGGTATTGGCAATCAGCCCCAGCATTTT
clone size: -
D gene: -
V gene: TRBV5-4
J gene: TRBJ1-5

CDR3 protein: CACTSGETQYF
CDR3 DNA: TGCGCCTGTACTAGCGGGGAGACCCAGTACTTC
clone size: -
D gene: TRBD2
V gene: TRBV10-2
J gene: TRBJ2-5

CDR3 protein: CASTPGGPPTEQYF
CDR3 DNA: TGTGCCAGCACCCCCGGTGGGCCCCCGACCGAGCAGTACTTC
clone size: once
D gene: -
V gene: TRBV6-5
J gene: TRBJ2-7

CDR3 protein: CASSSLGGAQETQYF
CDR3 DNA: TGTGCCAGCAGCTCCTTAGGTGGGGCCCAAGAGACCCAGTACTTC
clone size: once
D gene: -
V gene: TRBV13
J gene: TRBJ2-5

CDR3 protein: CASSQDRGREQYF
CDR3 DNA: TGCGCCAGCAGCCAAGATCGGGGGAGGGAGCAGTACTTC
clone size: few
D gene: -
V gene: TRBV4-3
J gene: TRBJ2-7

CDR3 protein: CASSQEWSPAKNTEAFF
CDR3 DNA: TGCGCCAGCAGCCAAGAATGGTCCCCAGCGAAGAACACTGAAGCTTTCTTT
clone size: -
D gene: -
V gene: TRBV4-3
J gene: TRBJ1-1

CDR3 protein: CSASWLAFSYEQYF
CDR3 DNA: TGCAGTGCTAGTTGGCTAGCGTTTTCCTACGAGCAGTACTTC
clone size: -
D gene: -
V gene: TRBV20-1
J gene: TRBJ2-7

CDR3 protein: CASSGPGTGRVLDSGNTIYF
CDR3 DNA: TGTGCCAGCTCGGGACCTGGGACAGGGAGGGTTTTGGATTCTGGAAACACCATATATTTT
clone size: -
D gene: TRBD1
V gene: TRBV18
J gene: TRBJ1-3

CDR3 protein: CASSPTPIFFQETQYF
CDR3 DNA: TGTGCCAGCTCACCAACTCCCATCTTTTTCCAAGAGACCCAGTACTTC
clone size: -
D gene: -
V gene: TRBV18
J gene: TRBJ2-5

CDR3 protein: CASSPHITQGTSNQPQHF
CDR3 DNA: TGTGCCAGTAGTCCTCACATAACACAGGGGACTAGCAATCAGCCCCAGCATTTT
clone size: few
D gene: TRBD1
V gene: TRBV19
J gene: TRBJ1-5

CDR3 protein: CASTDTGTGGISPLHF
CDR3 DNA: TGCGCCAGCACCGACACCGGGACAGGGGGGATTTCACCCCTCCACTTT
clone size: -
D gene: TRBD1
V gene: TRBV5-1
J gene: TRBJ1-6

CDR3 protein: CATSGQGHGYTF
CDR3 DNA: TGTGCCACCAGTGGTCAGGGGCATGGCTACACCTTC
clone size: many
D gene: -
V gene: TRBV24-1
J gene: TRBJ1-2

CDR3 protein: CATSRVPTRGETQYF
CDR3 DNA: TGTGCCACCAGCAGAGTACCCACCCGGGGAGAGACCCAGTACTTC
clone size: few
D gene: -
V gene: TRBV15
J gene: TRBJ2-5

CDR3 protein: CASRGGPLNLMNTEAFF
CDR3 DNA: TGTGCCAGTAGGGGGGGGCCCTTGAACCTAATGAACACTGAAGCTTTCTTT
clone size: -
D gene: -
V gene: TRBV19
J gene: TRBJ1-1